This T cell receptor beta chain is from a study of blood T cell repertoires in COVID-19. Under the authors' procedure: Nucleated cell counts were estimated from reference gene primer amplification. Sequenced by immunoSEQ multiplex PCR; TCRdb stores in-frame clones only, minus some. V and J calls and clone size come straight from that table; D and trimming were deduced from the DNA. The table includes about 170,000 clones, about 85% detected once. This clone was seen once. Trimming took off 3 bases at V and 4 bases at J, with 12 bases between the two ends. CDR1 is MDHEN, CDR2 SYDVKM, per germline. The CDR3 runs to 14 residues.

Sequenced: peripheral blood. This chain links TRBV28 with TRBJ1-2; a weak D match, TRBD1 (6 bases). The TCR sequence derives from a woman between 65 and 79 years old with COVID-19, enrolled during active disease. CDR3 sequence (DNA): TGTGCCAGCAGTTTCCGGGACACATCCTATGGCTACACCTTC. Protein: CASSFRDTSYGYTF.